The clone carrying this T cell receptor beta chain was detected only once. Profiling relied on immunoSEQ multiplex PCR, and the TCRdb table lists in-frame clones only, not all of them. In the table there are hundreds of thousands of clones, roughly 80% of which are singletons. This specimen belongs to a study of blood T cell repertoires in COVID-19. With V trimmed by 6 bases and J by 3 bases, 7 bases remained unmatched. Germline V gene lookup returns CDR1 SNHLY and CDR2 FYNNEI. The CDR3 totals 15 residues. The sequencing sample was made of peripheral blood. The chain uses TRBV2 and TRBJ1-5; TRBD1 matches at 8 bases. The TCR comes from a woman between 50 and 59 years old with acute or convalescent COVID-19. The CDR3 here is CASRTGTGHNQPQHF. DNA of the CDR3: TGTGCCAGCAGGACCGGGACAGGTCACAATCAGCCCCAGCATTTT. Variable domain in full (rest from reference TRBV2 and TRBJ1-5): EPEVTQTPSHQVTQMGQEVILRCVPISNHLYFYWYRQILGQKVEFLVSFYNNEISEKSEIFDDQFSVERPDGSNFTLKIRSTKLEDSAMYFCASRTGTGHNQPQHFGDGTRLSIL.